A selection of T cell receptor beta chains follows, all from one sample in a study of T cell responses to AZD1222 COVID-19 vaccine. Sequencing used immunoSEQ multiplex PCR; TCRdb keeps in-frame clones, though not all of them. Among about 92,000 clones listed, approximately 90% were seen once. Sequencing used peripheral blood, obtained on day 0 of AZD1222 vaccination. These receptor sequences come from an adult in good health. The CDR3 runs from the conserved cysteine through the conserved F or W. Each record gives: CDR3 DNA, CDR3 protein, D gene, V gene, J gene, clone size. D genes are given only for firm matches. Clone size appears in some rows only: once, few, many, or a class for an expanded clone.

CDR3 DNA: TGTGCCACGTGGACTAGCGGGTACAATGAGCAGTTCTTC; CDR3 protein: CATWTSGYNEQFF; D gene: TRBD2; V gene: TRBV27; J gene: TRBJ2-1; clone size: NA
CDR3 DNA: TGCGCCAGCAGCCCCGCAGGACAGGGTGAGGGCTACACCTTC; CDR3 protein: CASSPAGQGEGYTF; D gene: TRBD1; V gene: TRBV4-1; J gene: TRBJ1-2; clone size: NA
CDR3 DNA: TGCGCCAGCAGCTCTGGGACTATTCAAGAGACCCAGTACTTC; CDR3 protein: CASSSGTIQETQYF; D gene: TRBD2; V gene: TRBV5-1; J gene: TRBJ2-5; clone size: NA
CDR3 DNA: TGTGCCAGCAGTGAAGGGACAGGGTGGAACGGGGAGCTGTTTTTT; CDR3 protein: CASSEGTGWNGELFF; D gene: TRBD1; V gene: TRBV6-1; J gene: TRBJ2-2; clone size: NA
CDR3 DNA: TGTGCCAGTAGTACCCTGACAGGGTCCTATGGCTACACCTTC; CDR3 protein: CASSTLTGSYGYTF; D gene: TRBD1; V gene: TRBV19; J gene: TRBJ1-2; clone size: NA
CDR3 DNA: TGTGCCAGCAGGGAACAGGGTTCAGATACGCAGTATTTT; CDR3 protein: CASREQGSDTQYF; D gene: NA; V gene: TRBV5-4; J gene: TRBJ2-3; clone size: NA
CDR3 DNA: TGCGCCAGCAGCTTGGGACAGGACAGCACAGATACGCAGTATTTT; CDR3 protein: CASSLGQDSTDTQYF; D gene: NA; V gene: TRBV5-1; J gene: TRBJ2-3; clone size: NA
CDR3 DNA: TGTGCCAGCAACGGGGACAGGGACGGCTACACCTTC; CDR3 protein: CASNGDRDGYTF; D gene: TRBD1; V gene: TRBV27; J gene: TRBJ1-2; clone size: NA
CDR3 DNA: TGTGCCAGCAGCCAGACAGCCACCGTAAACACTGAAGCTTTCTTT; CDR3 protein: CASSQTATVNTEAFF; D gene: NA; V gene: TRBV12-1; J gene: TRBJ1-1; clone size: NA
CDR3 DNA: TGTGCCAGTAGTGCGCGGGACAGGGGCACTGAAGCTTTCTTT; CDR3 protein: CASSARDRGTEAFF; D gene: TRBD1; V gene: TRBV19; J gene: TRBJ1-1; clone size: few
CDR3 DNA: TGTGCCACCAGCCCACACCGGGACAGACTCTACCAGCCCCAGCATTTT; CDR3 protein: CATSPHRDRLYQPQHF; D gene: TRBD1; V gene: TRBV24-1; J gene: TRBJ1-5; clone size: NA
CDR3 DNA: TGCAGCGTTTCCGTTTTGGGGAATCAGCCCCAGCATTTT; CDR3 protein: CSVSVLGNQPQHF; D gene: NA; V gene: TRBV29-1; J gene: TRBJ1-5; clone size: NA
CDR3 DNA: TGTGCCAGCAGCCAGAGATCGGGAGGGACTGAAGCTTTCTTT; CDR3 protein: CASSQRSGGTEAFF; D gene: NA; V gene: TRBV7-3; J gene: TRBJ1-1; clone size: NA
CDR3 DNA: TGTGCCAGCAGCCAAAGCCTCGGACGCAGAAAACTGTTTTTT; CDR3 protein: CASSQSLGRRKLFF; D gene: NA; V gene: TRBV7-8; J gene: TRBJ1-4; clone size: NA
CDR3 DNA: TGTGCCAGCCAAAAAGAGAAGAGGGTAGAAAAACTGTTTTTT; CDR3 protein: CASQKEKRVEKLFF; D gene: NA; V gene: TRBV19; J gene: TRBJ1-4; clone size: few
CDR3 DNA: TGTGCCAGCAGCGTAGGAAAGGACGGCTACACCTTC; CDR3 protein: CASSVGKDGYTF; D gene: NA; V gene: TRBV9; J gene: TRBJ1-2; clone size: NA
CDR3 DNA: TGTGCCAGCAGCTTACTGTCCACCTATAATTCACCCCTCCACTTT; CDR3 protein: CASSLLSTYNSPLHF; D gene: NA; V gene: TRBV7-9; J gene: TRBJ1-6; clone size: NA
CDR3 DNA: TGTGCCAGCAGCCAAGACAGGGACACTGAAGCTTTCTTT; CDR3 protein: CASSQDRDTEAFF; D gene: TRBD1; V gene: TRBV7-3; J gene: TRBJ1-1; clone size: NA
CDR3 DNA: TGTGCCAGCAGCTTTACTACTTACAATGAGCAGTTCTTC; CDR3 protein: CASSFTTYNEQFF; D gene: NA; V gene: TRBV7-3; J gene: TRBJ2-1; clone size: NA
CDR3 DNA: TGTGCCAGTAGCCTTGGGAGGGGAACTGAAGCTTTCTTT; CDR3 protein: CASSLGRGTEAFF; D gene: NA; V gene: TRBV19; J gene: TRBJ1-1; clone size: NA
CDR3 DNA: TGCGCCAGCAGCCTTTTGACTAGCGAGTACTCAAGCTCTGGGGCCAACGTCCTGACTTTC; CDR3 protein: CASSLLTSEYSSSGANVLTF; D gene: TRBD2; V gene: TRBV4-1; J gene: TRBJ2-6; clone size: NA
CDR3 DNA: TGCGCCAGCAGCGGCGGGACAAACTACAATGAGCAGTTCTTC; CDR3 protein: CASSGGTNYNEQFF; D gene: NA; V gene: TRBV5-1; J gene: TRBJ2-1; clone size: NA
CDR3 DNA: TGTGCCTGGCGACTAGCGGGGGGGATAGGCGGGGAGCTGTTTTTT; CDR3 protein: CAWRLAGGIGGELFF; D gene: TRBD2; V gene: TRBV30; J gene: TRBJ2-2; clone size: NA
CDR3 DNA: TGTGCCAGCAGCCATGGGACTAGCGGGGGTACCTACGAGCAGTACTTC; CDR3 protein: CASSHGTSGGTYEQYF; D gene: TRBD2; V gene: TRBV7-2; J gene: TRBJ2-7; clone size: NA
CDR3 DNA: TGTGCCAGCAGCCGTGCTACCTACGAGCAGTACTTC; CDR3 protein: CASSRATYEQYF; D gene: NA; V gene: TRBV5-6; J gene: TRBJ2-7; clone size: NA
CDR3 DNA: TGTGCCAGCAGTTTTCTGGGAAGTGGCTACACCTTC; CDR3 protein: CASSFLGSGYTF; D gene: NA; V gene: TRBV12-3/TRBV12-4; J gene: TRBJ1-2; clone size: NA
CDR3 DNA: TGTGCCAGCAGCTCCGGGAGAGCGGGTGAAAAACTGTTTTTT; CDR3 protein: CASSSGRAGEKLFF; D gene: NA; V gene: TRBV28; J gene: TRBJ1-4; clone size: NA
CDR3 DNA: TGTGCCAGCAGTCTTACAGGGGGTGGTAATCAGCCCCAGCATTTT; CDR3 protein: CASSLTGGGNQPQHF; D gene: TRBD1; V gene: TRBV11-2; J gene: TRBJ1-5; clone size: NA
CDR3 DNA: TGTGCCAGCAGCCAAAACGGAATTGGCGGGGGCGAGCAGTTCTTC; CDR3 protein: CASSQNGIGGGEQFF; D gene: NA; V gene: TRBV11-3; J gene: TRBJ2-1; clone size: NA
CDR3 DNA: TGCGCCAGCAGGCCAGGGACAGGTTGGTCTGGGGCCAACGTCCTGACTTTC; CDR3 protein: CASRPGTGWSGANVLTF; D gene: TRBD1; V gene: TRBV5-1; J gene: TRBJ2-6; clone size: NA
CDR3 DNA: TGCGCCAGCAGCTTCGGGGACAGGTCCTACGAGCAGTACTTC; CDR3 protein: CASSFGDRSYEQYF; D gene: TRBD1; V gene: TRBV5-1; J gene: TRBJ2-7; clone size: NA
CDR3 DNA: TGTGCCAGCAGTGAACAGGGTTGGGCTAACTATGGCTACACCTTC; CDR3 protein: CASSEQGWANYGYTF; D gene: NA; V gene: TRBV6-1; J gene: TRBJ1-2; clone size: NA
CDR3 DNA: TGTGCCAGCTCTCCGGTTGACGGCACTGAAGCTTTCTTT; CDR3 protein: CASSPVDGTEAFF; D gene: NA; V gene: TRBV18; J gene: TRBJ1-1; clone size: NA
CDR3 DNA: TGTGCCAGCGCCTGGGTAGGTAGCAATCAGCCCCAGCATTTT; CDR3 protein: CASAWVGSNQPQHF; D gene: NA; V gene: TRBV7-2; J gene: TRBJ1-5; clone size: NA
CDR3 DNA: TGCGCCAGCAGCCCTGTACCAATGGTTGAAAAACTGTTTTTT; CDR3 protein: CASSPVPMVEKLFF; D gene: NA; V gene: TRBV4-1; J gene: TRBJ1-4; clone size: once
CDR3 DNA: TGTGCCAGCAGCCCTACGGGACAGGGGGGCTACACCTTC; CDR3 protein: CASSPTGQGGYTF; D gene: TRBD1; V gene: TRBV7-9; J gene: TRBJ1-2; clone size: few
CDR3 DNA: TGTGCCAGTATGGGCGGACTAGCGGGGACCTACGAGCAGTACTTC; CDR3 protein: CASMGGLAGTYEQYF; D gene: TRBD2; V gene: TRBV19; J gene: TRBJ2-7; clone size: NA
CDR3 DNA: TGTGCCAGCAGCCAAGATATTGGGTTAACCGCAGATACGCAGTATTTT; CDR3 protein: CASSQDIGLTADTQYF; D gene: NA; V gene: TRBV3-1/TRBV3-2; J gene: TRBJ2-3; clone size: NA
CDR3 DNA: TGTGCTAGTGGTTCGATCCAGGGGGCTGGAAACACCATATATTTT; CDR3 protein: CASGSIQGAGNTIYF; D gene: TRBD1; V gene: TRBV12-5; J gene: TRBJ1-3; clone size: few
CDR3 DNA: TGTGCCAGCAGCCCCTTGGGGGGCCTGAACACTGAAGCTTTCTTT; CDR3 protein: CASSPLGGLNTEAFF; D gene: NA; V gene: TRBV3-1/TRBV3-2; J gene: TRBJ1-1; clone size: NA
CDR3 DNA: TGTGCCAGTAAGGCGACCCGGGATAGCAATCAGCCCCAGCATTTT; CDR3 protein: CASKATRDSNQPQHF; D gene: NA; V gene: TRBV19; J gene: TRBJ1-5; clone size: NA
CDR3 DNA: TGTGCCAGCAGCCAGATCCAGGGCGGTGGAAACACCATATATTTT; CDR3 protein: CASSQIQGGGNTIYF; D gene: NA; V gene: TRBV3-1/TRBV3-2; J gene: TRBJ1-3; clone size: NA
CDR3 DNA: TGTGCCAGCAGCTTAAAGTCGGGGGCGGACACTGAAGCTTTCTTT; CDR3 protein: CASSLKSGADTEAFF; D gene: NA; V gene: TRBV5-4; J gene: TRBJ1-1; clone size: NA
CDR3 DNA: TGTGCCAGCAGCCCACAGACGACTGGAAACACCATATATTTT; CDR3 protein: CASSPQTTGNTIYF; D gene: NA; V gene: TRBV27; J gene: TRBJ1-3; clone size: NA
CDR3 DNA: TGCGCCAGCAGCCAGGGACCGGGACAGGGAAGGACCGGGGAGCTGTTTTTT; CDR3 protein: CASSQGPGQGRTGELFF; D gene: TRBD1; V gene: TRBV4-1; J gene: TRBJ2-2; clone size: few
CDR3 DNA: TGTGCCACCTTAAACAGCTATAATTCACCCCTCCACTTT; CDR3 protein: CATLNSYNSPLHF; D gene: NA; V gene: TRBV28; J gene: TRBJ1-6; clone size: NA
CDR3 DNA: TGCAGCGTGCGGTTGGGAAGGAACTATGGCTACACCTTC; CDR3 protein: CSVRLGRNYGYTF; D gene: NA; V gene: TRBV29-1; J gene: TRBJ1-2; clone size: NA
CDR3 DNA: TGTGCCAGCAGGGAGACAGAGAACACTGAAGCTTTCTTT; CDR3 protein: CASRETENTEAFF; D gene: NA; V gene: TRBV6-5; J gene: TRBJ1-1; clone size: NA
CDR3 DNA: TGTGCCAGCAGCTTTCTCGGTCCGAACACCGGGGAGCTGTTTTTT; CDR3 protein: CASSFLGPNTGELFF; D gene: NA; V gene: TRBV7-2; J gene: TRBJ2-2; clone size: NA